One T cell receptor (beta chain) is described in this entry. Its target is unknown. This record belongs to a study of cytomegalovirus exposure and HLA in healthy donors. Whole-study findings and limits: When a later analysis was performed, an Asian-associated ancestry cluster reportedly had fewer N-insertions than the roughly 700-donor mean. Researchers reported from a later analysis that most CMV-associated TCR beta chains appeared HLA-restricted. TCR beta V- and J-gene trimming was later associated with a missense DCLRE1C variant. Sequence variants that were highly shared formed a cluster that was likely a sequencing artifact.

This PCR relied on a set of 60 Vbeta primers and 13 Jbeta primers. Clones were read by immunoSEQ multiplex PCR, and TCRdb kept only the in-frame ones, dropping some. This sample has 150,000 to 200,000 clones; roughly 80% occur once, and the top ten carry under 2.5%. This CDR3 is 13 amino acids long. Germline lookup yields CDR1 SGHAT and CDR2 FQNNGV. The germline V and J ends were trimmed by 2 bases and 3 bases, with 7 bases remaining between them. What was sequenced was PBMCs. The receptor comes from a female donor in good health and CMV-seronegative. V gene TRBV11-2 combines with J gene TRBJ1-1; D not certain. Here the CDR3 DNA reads TGTGCCAGCAGCTTAACCCGGGACACTGAAGCTTTCTTT. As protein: CASSLTRDTEAFF.